This T cell receptor (beta chain) is drawn from a study of siplizumab effects on memory and regulatory T cells. Comments on this clone: Its antigen remains unidentified.

General study findings and limits: Alloreactive sequences that could be traced to unstimulated CD4+ memory cells showed a significant reduction under siplizumab.

This CDR3 comprises 12 residues. Germline CDR1 and CDR2: LNHDA and SQIVND (reference sequence). V was shortened by 1 base and J by 3 bases, with 4 bases between the two germline ends. TCRdb keeps only in-frame clones here, not all; method: immunoSEQ multiplex PCR. The data contain some 100,000 clones, 80% to 95% of them seen just once; the ten biggest clones take up approximately 5.9%. The sample comprised CD8+ T cells sorted from blood. The gene calls are TRBV19 and TRBJ2-7; D unresolved. The clonotype originates from a human donor in good health. The CDR3 reads CASSIGSYEQYF. The CDR3 nucleotides read TGTGCCAGTAGTATAGGAAGCTACGAGCAGTACTTC.